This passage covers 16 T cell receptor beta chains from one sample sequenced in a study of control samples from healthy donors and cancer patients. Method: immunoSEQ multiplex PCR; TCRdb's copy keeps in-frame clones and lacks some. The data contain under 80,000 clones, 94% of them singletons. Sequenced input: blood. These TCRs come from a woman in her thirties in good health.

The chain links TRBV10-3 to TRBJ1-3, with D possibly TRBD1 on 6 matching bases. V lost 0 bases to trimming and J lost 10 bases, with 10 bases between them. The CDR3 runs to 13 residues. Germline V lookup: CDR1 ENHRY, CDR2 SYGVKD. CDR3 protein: CAISESKGETIYF. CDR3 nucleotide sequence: TGTGCCATCAGTGAGTCGAAGGGGGAAACCATATATTTT.

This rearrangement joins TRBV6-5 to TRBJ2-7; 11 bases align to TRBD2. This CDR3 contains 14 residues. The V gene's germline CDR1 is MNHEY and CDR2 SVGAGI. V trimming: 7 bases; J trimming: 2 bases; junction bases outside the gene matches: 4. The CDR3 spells CASKGLAVTYEQYF. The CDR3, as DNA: TGTGCCAGCAAGGGACTAGCGGTTACCTACGAGCAGTACTTC.

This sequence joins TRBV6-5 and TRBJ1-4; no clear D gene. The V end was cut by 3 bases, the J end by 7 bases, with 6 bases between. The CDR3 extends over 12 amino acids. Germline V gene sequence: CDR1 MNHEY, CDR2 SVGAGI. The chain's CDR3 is CASSYWGEKLFF. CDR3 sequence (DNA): TGTGCCAGCAGTTATTGGGGTGAAAAACTGTTTTTT.

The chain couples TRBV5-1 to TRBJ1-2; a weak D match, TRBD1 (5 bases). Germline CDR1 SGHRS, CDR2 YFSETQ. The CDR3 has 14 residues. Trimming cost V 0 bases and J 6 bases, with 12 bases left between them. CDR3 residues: CASSLALQGDGYTF. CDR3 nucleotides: TGCGCCAGCAGCTTGGCGTTGCAGGGTGATGGCTACACCTTC.

In DNA, the CDR3 is TGTGCCAGCAGCTCAGATACAGGGGGCATCGGGGAGCTGTTTTTT. Protein product: CASSSDTGGIGELFF. The V gene is TRBV7-9, the J gene TRBJ2-2; 9 positions match TRBD1. Trimming removed 4 bases from V and 7 bases from J; junction bases left unmatched: 7. CDR1 and CDR2 (germline): SEHNR, FQNEAQ (reference sequence). The CDR3 has 15 residues.

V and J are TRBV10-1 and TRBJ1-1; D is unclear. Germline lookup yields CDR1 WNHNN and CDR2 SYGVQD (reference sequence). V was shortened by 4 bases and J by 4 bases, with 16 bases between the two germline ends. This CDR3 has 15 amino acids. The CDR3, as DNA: TGCGCCAGCAGTGGGACCGGGTCCGGAGGCACTGAAGCTTTCTTT. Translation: CASSGTGSGGTEAFF.

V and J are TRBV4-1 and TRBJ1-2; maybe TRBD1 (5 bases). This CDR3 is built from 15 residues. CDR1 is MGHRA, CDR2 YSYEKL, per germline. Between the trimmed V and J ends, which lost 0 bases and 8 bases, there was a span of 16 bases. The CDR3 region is CASSQETTVVRGYTF. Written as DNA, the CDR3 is TGCGCCAGCAGCCAAGAGACGACAGTCGTCCGGGGCTACACCTTC.

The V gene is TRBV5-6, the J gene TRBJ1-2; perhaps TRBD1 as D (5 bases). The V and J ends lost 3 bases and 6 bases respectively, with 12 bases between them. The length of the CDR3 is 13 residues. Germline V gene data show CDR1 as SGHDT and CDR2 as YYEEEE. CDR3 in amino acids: CASSWDRPDGYTF. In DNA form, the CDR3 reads TGTGCCAGCAGCTGGGACCGACCGGATGGCTACACCTTC.

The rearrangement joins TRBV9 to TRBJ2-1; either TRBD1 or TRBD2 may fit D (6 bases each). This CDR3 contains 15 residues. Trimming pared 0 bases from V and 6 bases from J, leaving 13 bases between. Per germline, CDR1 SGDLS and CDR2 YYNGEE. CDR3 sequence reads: CASSVDWGAGNEQFF. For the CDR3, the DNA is TGTGCCAGCAGCGTAGATTGGGGGGCTGGCAATGAGCAGTTCTTC.

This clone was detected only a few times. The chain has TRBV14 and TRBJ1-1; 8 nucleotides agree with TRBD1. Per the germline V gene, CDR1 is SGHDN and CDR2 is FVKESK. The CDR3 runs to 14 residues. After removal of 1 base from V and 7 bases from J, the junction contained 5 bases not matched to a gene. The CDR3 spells CASSQGDRLLEAFF. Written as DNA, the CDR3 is TGTGCCAGCAGCCAAGGGGACAGGCTCCTTGAAGCTTTCTTT.

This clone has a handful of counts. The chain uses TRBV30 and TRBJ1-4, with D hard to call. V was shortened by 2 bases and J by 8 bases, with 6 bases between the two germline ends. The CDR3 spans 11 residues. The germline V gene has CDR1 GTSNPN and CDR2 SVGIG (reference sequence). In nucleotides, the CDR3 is TGTGCCTGGAGTCACGGGGAAAAACTGTTTTTT. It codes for CAWSHGEKLFF. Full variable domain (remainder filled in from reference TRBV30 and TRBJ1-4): SQTIHQWPATLVQPVGSPLSLECTVEGTSNPNLYWYRQAAGRGLQLLFYSVGIGQISSEVPQNLSASRPQDRQFILSSKKLLLSDSGFYLCAWSHGEKLFFGSGTQLSVL.

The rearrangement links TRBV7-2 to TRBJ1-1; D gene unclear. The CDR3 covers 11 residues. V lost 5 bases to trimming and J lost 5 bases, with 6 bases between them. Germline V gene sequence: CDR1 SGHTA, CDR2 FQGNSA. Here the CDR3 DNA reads TGTGCCAGCAGCCGAAAGACTGAAGCTTTCTTT. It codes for CASSRKTEAFF.

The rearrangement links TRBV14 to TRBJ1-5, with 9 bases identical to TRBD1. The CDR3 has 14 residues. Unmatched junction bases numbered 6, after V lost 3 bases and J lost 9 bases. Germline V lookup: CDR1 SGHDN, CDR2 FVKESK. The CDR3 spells CASSQAGTGWPQHF. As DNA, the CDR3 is TGTGCCAGCAGCCAGGCCGGGACAGGGTGGCCCCAGCATTTT.

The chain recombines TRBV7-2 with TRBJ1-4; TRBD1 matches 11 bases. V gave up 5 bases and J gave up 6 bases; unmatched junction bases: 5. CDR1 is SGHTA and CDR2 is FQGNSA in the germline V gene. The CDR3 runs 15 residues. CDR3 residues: CASSRTGGVDEKLFF. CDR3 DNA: TGTGCCAGCAGCCGGACAGGGGGCGTTGATGAAAAACTGTTTTTT.

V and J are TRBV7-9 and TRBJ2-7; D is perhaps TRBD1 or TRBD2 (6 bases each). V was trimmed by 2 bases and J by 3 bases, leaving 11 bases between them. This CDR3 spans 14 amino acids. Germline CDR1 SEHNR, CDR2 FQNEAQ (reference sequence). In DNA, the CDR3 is TGTGCCAGCAGCTTATCGGGGGCCGACTACGAGCAGTACGTC. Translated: CASSLSGADYEQYV.

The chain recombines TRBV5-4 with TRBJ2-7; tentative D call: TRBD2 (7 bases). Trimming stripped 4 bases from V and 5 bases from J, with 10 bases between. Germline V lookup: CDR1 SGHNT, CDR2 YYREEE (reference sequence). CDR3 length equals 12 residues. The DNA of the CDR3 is TGTGCCAGCAGCAGGGAGGGGGACGAGCAGTACGTC. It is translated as CASSREGDEQYV.